This T cell receptor (beta chain) was identified during a study of blood T cells in healthy people across ages. Study findings and constraints: A roughly linear fall in TCR beta diversity per million T cells was seen with increasing age. Among long-lived donors, naive CD4+ cells were more numerous and diversity higher than in aged donors. It was found that TCR beta diversity correlated strongly with the percentage of naive T cells.

With respect to this clonotype: Its antigen is not known.

The CDR3 spans 17 residues. CDR1 and CDR2 from the germline V gene are SGHRS and YFSETQ. Primed by a sample-barcoded 5' primer and a J-beta primer mix, a second PCR proceeded for 7 to 11 cycles. Every cDNA molecule carried a tag from a template-switch adaptor bearing 12 random nucleotides. TCRdb re-called the 5' RACE reads through MiXCR, storing one row per CDR3 protein. Here the sample spans hundreds of thousands of distinct CDR3 sequences, roughly 44% being singletons. The receptor was derived from a man in his 60s in good health. Sequencing was done on a sample of blood. The V call is TRBV5-1, the J call TRBJ2-1; 10 bases agree with TRBD2. The better agreement between TRBJ2-7 and the DNA end casts doubt on the J call. CDR3 sequence: CASSLGLAGASYNEQYF. DNA of the CDR3: TGCGCCAGCAGCTTGGGGCTAGCGGGGGCCTCCTACAATGAGCAGTACTTC.